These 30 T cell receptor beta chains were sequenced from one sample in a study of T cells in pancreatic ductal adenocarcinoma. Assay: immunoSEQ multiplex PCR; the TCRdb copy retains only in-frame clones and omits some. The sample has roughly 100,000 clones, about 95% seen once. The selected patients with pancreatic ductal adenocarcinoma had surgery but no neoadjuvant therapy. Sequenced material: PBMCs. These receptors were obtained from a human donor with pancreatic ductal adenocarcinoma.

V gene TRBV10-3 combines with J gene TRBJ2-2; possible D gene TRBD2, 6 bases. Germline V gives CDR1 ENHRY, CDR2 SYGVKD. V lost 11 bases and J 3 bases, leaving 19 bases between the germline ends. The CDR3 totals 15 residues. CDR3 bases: TGTGCCGCCTCAACACAGGAGCGGGACACCGGGGAGCTGTTTTTT. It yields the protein CAASTQERDTGELFF.

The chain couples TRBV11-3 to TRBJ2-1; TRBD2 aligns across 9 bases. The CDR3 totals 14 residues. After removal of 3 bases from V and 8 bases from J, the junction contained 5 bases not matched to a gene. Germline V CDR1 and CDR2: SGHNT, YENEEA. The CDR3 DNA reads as TGTGCCAGCAGCTTTGGGACTAGCTCCGATGAGCAGTTCTTC. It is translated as CASSFGTSSDEQFF. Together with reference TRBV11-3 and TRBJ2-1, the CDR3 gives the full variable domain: EAGVVQSPRYKIIEKKQPVAFWCNPISGHNTLYWYLQNLGQGPELLIRYENEEAVDDSQLPKDRFSAERLKGVDSTLKIQPAELGDSAVYLCASSFGTSSDEQFFGPGTRLTVL.

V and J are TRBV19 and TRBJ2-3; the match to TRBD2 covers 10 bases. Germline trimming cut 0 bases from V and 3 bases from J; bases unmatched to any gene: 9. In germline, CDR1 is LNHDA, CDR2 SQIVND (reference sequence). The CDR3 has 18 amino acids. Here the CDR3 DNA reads TGTGCCAGTAGTATAGATCCACCTTCTAGCGGGGGTACAGATACGCAGTATTTT. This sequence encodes CASSIDPPSSGGTDTQYF.

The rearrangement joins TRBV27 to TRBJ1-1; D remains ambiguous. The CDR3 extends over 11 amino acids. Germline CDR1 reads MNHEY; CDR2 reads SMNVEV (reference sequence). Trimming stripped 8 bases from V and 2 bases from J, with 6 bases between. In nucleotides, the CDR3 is TGTGCCAGCCGGTACAACACTGAAGCTTTCTTT. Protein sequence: CASRYNTEAFF.

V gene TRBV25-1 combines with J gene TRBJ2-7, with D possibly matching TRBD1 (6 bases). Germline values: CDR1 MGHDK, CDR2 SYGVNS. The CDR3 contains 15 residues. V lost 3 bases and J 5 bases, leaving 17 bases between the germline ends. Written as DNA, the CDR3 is TGTGCCAGCAGTGATCTCCAGCCAGGGGTACACGAGCAGTACTTC. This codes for CASSDLQPGVHEQYF.

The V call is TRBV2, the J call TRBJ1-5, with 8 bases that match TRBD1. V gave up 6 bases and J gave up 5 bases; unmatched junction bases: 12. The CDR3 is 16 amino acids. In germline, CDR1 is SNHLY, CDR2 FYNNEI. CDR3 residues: CASSGGRGLFDQPQHF. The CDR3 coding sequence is TGTGCCAGCAGCGGGGGCAGGGGGCTATTTGATCAGCCCCAGCATTTT.

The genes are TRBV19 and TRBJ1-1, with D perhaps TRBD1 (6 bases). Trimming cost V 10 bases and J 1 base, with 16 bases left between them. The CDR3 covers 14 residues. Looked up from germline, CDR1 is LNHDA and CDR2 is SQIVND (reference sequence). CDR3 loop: CATQGTSANTEAFF. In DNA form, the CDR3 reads TGTGCCACCCAGGGGACCTCGGCGAACACTGAAGCTTTCTTT. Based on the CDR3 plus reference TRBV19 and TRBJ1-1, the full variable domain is DGGITQSPKYLFRKEGQNVTLSCEQNLNHDAMYWYRQDPGQGLRLIYYSQIVNDFQKGDIAEGYSVSREKKESFPLTVTSAQKNPTAFYLCATQGTSANTEAFFGQGTRLTVV.

The CDR3, as DNA: TGTGCCAGCAGGGAAGCGCTAGCGGGAGCCGATGAGCAGTTCTTC. Translation: CASREALAGADEQFF. V usage is TRBV7-2 and J usage is TRBJ2-1, with 10 bases that match TRBD2. The V gene's germline CDR1 is SGHTA and CDR2 FQGNSA. The CDR3 has 15 residues. The trim removed 6 bases at V and 8 bases at J, leaving 10 bases unmatched.

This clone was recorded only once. The CDR3 region is CATSRGGGLTYEQYF. CDR3 DNA sequence: TGTGCCACCAGCAGAGGGGGGGGCCTGACCTACGAGCAGTACTTC. This chain connects TRBV15 to TRBJ2-7, with D perhaps matching TRBD2 (7 bases). V lost 1 base and J lost 2, with 12 bases in between. This CDR3 is built from 15 residues. Germline CDR1 and CDR2: LNHNV and YYDKDF (reference sequence).

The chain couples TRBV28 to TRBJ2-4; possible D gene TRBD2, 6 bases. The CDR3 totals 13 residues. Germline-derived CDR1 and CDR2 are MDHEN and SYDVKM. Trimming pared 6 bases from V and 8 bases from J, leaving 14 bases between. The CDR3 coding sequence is TGTGCCAGCAGCTCGGCGGGGTGGGACATTCAGTACTTC. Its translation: CASSSAGWDIQYF.

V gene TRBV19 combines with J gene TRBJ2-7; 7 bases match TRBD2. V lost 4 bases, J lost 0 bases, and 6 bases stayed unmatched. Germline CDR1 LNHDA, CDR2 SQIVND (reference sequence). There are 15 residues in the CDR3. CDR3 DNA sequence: TGTGCCAGTAGTAGGCTAGCGGAAAGCTCCTACGAGCAGTACTTC. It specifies CASSRLAESSYEQYF.

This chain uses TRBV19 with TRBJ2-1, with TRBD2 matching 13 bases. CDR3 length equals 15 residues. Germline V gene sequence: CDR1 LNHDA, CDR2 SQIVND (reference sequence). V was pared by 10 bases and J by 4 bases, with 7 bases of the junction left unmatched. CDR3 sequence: CATQWTSGGYNEQFF. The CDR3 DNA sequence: TGTGCCACCCAATGGACTAGCGGGGGTTACAATGAGCAGTTCTTC.

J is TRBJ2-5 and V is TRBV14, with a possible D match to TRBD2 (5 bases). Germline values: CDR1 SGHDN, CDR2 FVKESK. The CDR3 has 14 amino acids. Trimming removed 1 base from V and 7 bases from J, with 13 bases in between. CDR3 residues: CASSQGLLSGTQYF. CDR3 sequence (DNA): TGTGCCAGCAGCCAAGGGCTCTTGAGCGGGACCCAGTACTTC.

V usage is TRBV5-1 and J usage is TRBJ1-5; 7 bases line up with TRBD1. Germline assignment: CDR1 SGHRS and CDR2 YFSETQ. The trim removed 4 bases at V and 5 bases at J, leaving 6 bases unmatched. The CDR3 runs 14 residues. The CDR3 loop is CASSPGTAYQPQHF. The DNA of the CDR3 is TGCGCCAGCAGCCCCGGGACAGCTTATCAGCCCCAGCATTTT.

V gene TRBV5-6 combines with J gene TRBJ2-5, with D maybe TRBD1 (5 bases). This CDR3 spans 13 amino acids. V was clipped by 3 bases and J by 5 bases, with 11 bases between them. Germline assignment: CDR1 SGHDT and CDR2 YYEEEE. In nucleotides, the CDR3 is TGTGCCAGCAGCTCTCAGGGTCGGGAGACCCAGTACTTC. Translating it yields CASSSQGRETQYF.

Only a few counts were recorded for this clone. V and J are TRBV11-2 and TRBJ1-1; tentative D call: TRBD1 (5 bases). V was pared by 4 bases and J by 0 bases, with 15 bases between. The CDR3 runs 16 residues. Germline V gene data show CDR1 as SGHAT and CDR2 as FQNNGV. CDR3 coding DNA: TGTGCCAGCAGCTACCAGACAGTCCAACTGAACACTGAAGCTTTCTTT. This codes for CASSYQTVQLNTEAFF.

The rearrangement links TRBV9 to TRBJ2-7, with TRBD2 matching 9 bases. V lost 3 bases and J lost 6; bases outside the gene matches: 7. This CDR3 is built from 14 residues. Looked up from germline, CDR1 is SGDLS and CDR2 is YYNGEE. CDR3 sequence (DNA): TGTGCCAGCAGCGGAGGGGGACTAGCTCGCGAGCAGTACTTC. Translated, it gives CASSGGGLAREQYF.

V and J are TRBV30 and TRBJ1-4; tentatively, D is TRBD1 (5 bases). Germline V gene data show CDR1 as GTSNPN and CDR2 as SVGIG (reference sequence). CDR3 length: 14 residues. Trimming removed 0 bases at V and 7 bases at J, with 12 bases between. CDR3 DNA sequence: TGTGCCTGGAGTGTAAGCAGCGGGGGTGAAAAACTGTTTTTT. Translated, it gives CAWSVSSGGEKLFF.

CDR3 in amino acids: CASSFQAGGSATQYF. In DNA, the CDR3 is TGTGCCAGCAGCTTTCAAGCGGGAGGGAGTGCAACGCAGTATTTT. V usage is TRBV9 and J usage is TRBJ2-3; 10 positions agree with TRBD2. The junction had 11 bases not matched to a gene; V was cut back by 4 bases and J by 9 bases. This CDR3 comprises 15 residues. Germline CDR1 is SGDLS and CDR2 is YYNGEE.

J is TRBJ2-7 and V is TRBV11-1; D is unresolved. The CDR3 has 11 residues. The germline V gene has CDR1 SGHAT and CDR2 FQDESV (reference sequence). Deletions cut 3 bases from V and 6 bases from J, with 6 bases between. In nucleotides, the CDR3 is TGTGCCAGCAGCTTGGAGTTCGAGCAGTACTTC. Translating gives CASSLEFEQYF.

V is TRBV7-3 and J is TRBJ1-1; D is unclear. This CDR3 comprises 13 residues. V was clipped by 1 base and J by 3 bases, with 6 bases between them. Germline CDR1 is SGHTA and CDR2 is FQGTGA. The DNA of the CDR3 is TGTGCCAGCAGCTTAAGCGTAGACACTGAAGCTTTCTTT. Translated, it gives CASSLSVDTEAFF.

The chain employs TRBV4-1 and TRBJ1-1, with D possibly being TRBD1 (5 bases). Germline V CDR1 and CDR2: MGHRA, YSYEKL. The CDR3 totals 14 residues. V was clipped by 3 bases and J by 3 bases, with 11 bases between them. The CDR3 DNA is TGCGCCAGCAGCCAGGCGGCAGGGTACACTGAAGCTTTCTTT. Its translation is CASSQAAGYTEAFF.

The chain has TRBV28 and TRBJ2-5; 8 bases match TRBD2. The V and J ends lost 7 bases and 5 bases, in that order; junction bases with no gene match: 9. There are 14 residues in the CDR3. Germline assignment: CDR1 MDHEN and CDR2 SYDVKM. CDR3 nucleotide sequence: TGTGCCAGCAACAGAGCGGGAGACGGGGAGACCCAGTACTTC. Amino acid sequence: CASNRAGDGETQYF.

The CDR3 DNA follows: TGTGCCAGCAGCACTACTCTTGGAGAGACCCAGTACTTC. It yields the protein CASSTTLGETQYF. The chain links TRBV11-1 to TRBJ2-5, with unresolved D. The germline gives CDR1 SGHAT, CDR2 FQDESV (reference sequence). Trimming pared 5 bases from V and 4 bases from J, leaving 11 bases between. The CDR3 has 13 amino acids.

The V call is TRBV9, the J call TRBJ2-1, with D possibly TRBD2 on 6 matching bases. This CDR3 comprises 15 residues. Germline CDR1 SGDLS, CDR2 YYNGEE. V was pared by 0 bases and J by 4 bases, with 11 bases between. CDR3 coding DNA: TGTGCCAGCAGCGTAGGGGTAGCGGATTACAATGAGCAGTTCTTC. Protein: CASSVGVADYNEQFF.

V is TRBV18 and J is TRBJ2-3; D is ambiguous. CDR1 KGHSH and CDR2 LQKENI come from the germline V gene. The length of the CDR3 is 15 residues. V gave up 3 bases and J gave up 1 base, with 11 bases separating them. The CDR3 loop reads CASSPQVSGTDTQYF. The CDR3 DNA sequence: TGTGCCAGCTCACCCCAGGTTTCGGGCACAGATACGCAGTATTTT.

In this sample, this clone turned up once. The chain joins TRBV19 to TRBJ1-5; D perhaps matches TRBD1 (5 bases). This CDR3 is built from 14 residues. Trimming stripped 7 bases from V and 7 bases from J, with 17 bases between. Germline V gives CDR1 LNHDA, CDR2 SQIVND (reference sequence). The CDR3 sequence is CASTPGTGGQPQHF. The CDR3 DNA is TGTGCCAGTACCCCCGGGACCGGGGGGCAGCCCCAGCATTTT. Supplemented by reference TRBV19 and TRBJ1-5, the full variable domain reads DGGITQSPKYLFRKEGQNVTLSCEQNLNHDAMYWYRQDPGQGLRLIYYSQIVNDFQKGDIAEGYSVSREKKESFPLTVTSAQKNPTAFYLCASTPGTGGQPQHFGDGTRLSIL.

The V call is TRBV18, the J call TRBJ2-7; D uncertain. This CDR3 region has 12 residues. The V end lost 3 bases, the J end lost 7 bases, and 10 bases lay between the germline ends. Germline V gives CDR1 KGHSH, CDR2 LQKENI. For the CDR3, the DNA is TGTGCCAGCTCACCTCTTACGGGTGAGCAGTACTTC. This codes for CASSPLTGEQYF. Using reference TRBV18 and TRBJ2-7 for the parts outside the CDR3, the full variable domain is NAGVMQNPRHLVRRRGQEARLRCSPMKGHSHVYWYRQLPEEGLKFMVYLQKENIIDESGMPKERFSAEFPKEGPSILRIQQVVRGDSAAYFCASSPLTGEQYFGPGTRLTVT.

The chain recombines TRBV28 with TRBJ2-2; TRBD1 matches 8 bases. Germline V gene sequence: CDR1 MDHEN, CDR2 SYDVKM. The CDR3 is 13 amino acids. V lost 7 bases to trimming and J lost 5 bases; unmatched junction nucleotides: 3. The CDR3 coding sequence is TGTGCCAGCAAAACAGGGGGTACCGGGGAGCTGTTTTTT. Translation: CASKTGGTGELFF.

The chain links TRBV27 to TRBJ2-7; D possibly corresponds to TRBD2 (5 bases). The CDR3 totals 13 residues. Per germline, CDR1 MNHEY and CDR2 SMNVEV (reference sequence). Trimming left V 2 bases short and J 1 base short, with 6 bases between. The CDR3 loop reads CASSLRGSYEQYF. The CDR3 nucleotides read TGTGCCAGCAGTTTACGGGGATCCTACGAGCAGTACTTC.